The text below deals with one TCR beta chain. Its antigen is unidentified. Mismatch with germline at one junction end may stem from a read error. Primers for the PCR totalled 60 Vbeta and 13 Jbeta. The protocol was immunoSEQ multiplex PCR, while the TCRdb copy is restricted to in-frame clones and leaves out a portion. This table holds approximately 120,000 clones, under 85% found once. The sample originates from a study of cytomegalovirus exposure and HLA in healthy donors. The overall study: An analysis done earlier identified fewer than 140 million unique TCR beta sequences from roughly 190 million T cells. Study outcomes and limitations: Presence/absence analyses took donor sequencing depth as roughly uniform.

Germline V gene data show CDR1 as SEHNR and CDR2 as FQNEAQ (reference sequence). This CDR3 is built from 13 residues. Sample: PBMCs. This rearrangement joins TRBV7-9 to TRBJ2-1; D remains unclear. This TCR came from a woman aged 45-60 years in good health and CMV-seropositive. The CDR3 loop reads CSSSPNQYNEQFF. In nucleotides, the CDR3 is TGTTCCAGCAGCCCGAACCAGTACAATGAGCAGTTCTTC.